Given below is one T cell receptor (beta chain) in context. Germline V CDR1 and CDR2: SGHVS, FQNEAQ. This CDR3 is 14 amino acids long. V lost 4 bases and J lost 1, with 7 bases in between. This record belongs to a study of T cell responses to AZD1222 COVID-19 vaccine. Study as a whole: Doses given second, at about 4 or about 12 weeks, were pooled.

TCRdb's copy holds only in-frame clones and misses some; the assay was immunoSEQ multiplex PCR. This table has roughly 150,000 clones, over 90% appearing once. The material sequenced was peripheral blood, taken on day 0 of AZD1222 vaccination. The TCR originated in an adult in good health. The V and J genes are TRBV7-8 and TRBJ2-2; no reliable D call. The CDR3 coding sequence is TGTGCCAGCAGCTCCGCCGAGAACACCGGGGAGCTGTTTTTT. It translates to CASSSAENTGELFF.